The rows below give T cell receptor beta chains drawn from one sample of a study of cytomegalovirus exposure and HLA in healthy donors. Data came from immunoSEQ multiplex PCR; TCRdb stores just in-frame clones and leaves some out. Here the sample table reports 70,000 to 100,000 clones. The sequenced material came from PBMCs. The receptors stem from a man between 18 and 35 years old in good health and CMV-seropositive. CDR3s include the opening cysteine and the closing phenylalanine or tryptophan. A D gene is named only where the DNA matches it firmly.

j_call: TRBJ1-6; d_call: .; v_call: TRBV7-3; cdr3_aa: CASSLIARGHNSPLHF; cdr3_nt: TGTGCCAGCAGCTTAATAGCAAGGGGCCATAATTCACCCCTCCACTTT
j_call: TRBJ1-2; d_call: .; v_call: TRBV6-1; cdr3_aa: CASSPVTYGHGYTF; cdr3_nt: TGTGCCAGCAGTCCCGTGACCTATGGGCATGGCTACACCTTC
j_call: TRBJ1-1; d_call: .; v_call: TRBV4-2; cdr3_aa: CASTILGDGTEAFF; cdr3_nt: TGTGCCAGCACAATATTAGGGGATGGTACTGAAGCTTTCTTT
j_call: TRBJ1-2; d_call: TRBD1; v_call: TRBV6-1; cdr3_aa: CASSEGGTDYNYGYTF; cdr3_nt: TGTGCCAGCAGTGAAGGGGGGACAGATTACAACTATGGCTACACCTTC
j_call: TRBJ2-7; d_call: TRBD1; v_call: TRBV29-1; cdr3_aa: CSVVGQGITGEQYF; cdr3_nt: TGCAGCGTCGTGGGACAGGGAATCACCGGCGAGCAGTACTTC
j_call: TRBJ1-1; d_call: .; v_call: TRBV27; cdr3_aa: CASRPNRAAAFF; cdr3_nt: TGTGCCAGCAGGCCGAACAGGGCGGCAGCTTTCTTT
j_call: TRBJ2-7; d_call: .; v_call: TRBV5-1; cdr3_aa: CASSLGQGGVPYEQYF; cdr3_nt: TGCGCCAGCAGCTTGGGGCAAGGGGGGGTTCCCTACGAGCAGTACTTC
j_call: TRBJ2-2; d_call: TRBD2; v_call: TRBV6-5; cdr3_aa: CASSYSALATVGELFF; cdr3_nt: TGTGCCAGCAGTTACAGTGCACTAGCGACAGTCGGGGAGCTGTTTTTT
j_call: TRBJ2-7; d_call: TRBD1; v_call: TRBV6-1; cdr3_aa: CASSRQGVSYEQYF; cdr3_nt: TGTGCCAGCAGTCGACAGGGGGTTTCCTACGAGCAGTACTTC
j_call: TRBJ1-2; d_call: .; v_call: TRBV4-1; cdr3_aa: CASSQVNAGAGYGYTF; cdr3_nt: TGCGCCAGCAGCCAAGTTAACGCAGGGGCCGGGTATGGCTACACCTTC
j_call: TRBJ1-4; d_call: TRBD1; v_call: TRBV5-1; cdr3_aa: CASSPPPGQGATNEKLFF; cdr3_nt: TGCGCCAGCAGCCCCCCACCGGGACAGGGTGCAACTAATGAAAAACTGTTTTTT
j_call: TRBJ2-3; d_call: .; v_call: TRBV7-9; cdr3_aa: CASSLGAQVTDTQYF; cdr3_nt: TGTGCCAGCAGCTTAGGGGCCCAGGTCACAGATACGCAGTATTTT
j_call: TRBJ2-7; d_call: .; v_call: TRBV27; cdr3_aa: CASHSLARLEQYF; cdr3_nt: TGTGCCAGCCACAGCCTAGCCAGGTTAGAGCAGTACTTC
j_call: TRBJ1-5; d_call: .; v_call: TRBV5-1; cdr3_aa: CASSLEAGVQPQHF; cdr3_nt: TGCGCCAGCAGCTTGGAGGCGGGGGTGCAGCCCCAGCATTTT
j_call: TRBJ2-1; d_call: TRBD2; v_call: TRBV19; cdr3_aa: CASSIGLAGPYNEQFF; cdr3_nt: TGTGCCAGTAGTATAGGGCTAGCGGGCCCCTACAATGAGCAGTTCTTC
j_call: TRBJ2-7; d_call: .; v_call: TRBV5-1; cdr3_aa: CASNGGTYEQYF; cdr3_nt: TGCGCCAGCAACGGAGGTACTTACGAGCAGTACTTC
j_call: TRBJ2-2; d_call: .; v_call: TRBV10-3; cdr3_aa: CAISAGGSGTGELFF; cdr3_nt: TGTGCCATCAGTGCAGGGGGTAGCGGAACCGGGGAGCTGTTTTTT
j_call: TRBJ2-5; d_call: .; v_call: TRBV19; cdr3_aa: CASSRGGETQYF; cdr3_nt: TGTGCCAGTAGTCGCGGCGGAGAGACCCAGTACTTC
j_call: TRBJ2-1; d_call: TRBD1; v_call: TRBV10-3; cdr3_aa: CAISPTGSSYNEQFF; cdr3_nt: TGTGCCATCAGCCCGACAGGGAGCTCCTACAATGAGCAGTTCTTC
j_call: TRBJ2-7; d_call: TRBD2; v_call: TRBV5-6; cdr3_aa: CASSRGLAGQYF; cdr3_nt: TGTGCCAGCAGCAGGGGACTAGCGGGACAGTACTTC
j_call: TRBJ2-7; d_call: TRBD2; v_call: TRBV4-1; cdr3_aa: CASSHATSGGYEQYF; cdr3_nt: TGCGCCAGCAGCCATGCGACTAGCGGGGGCTACGAGCAGTACTTC
j_call: TRBJ2-2; d_call: .; v_call: TRBV4-2; cdr3_aa: CASSSRGTGELFF; cdr3_nt: TGTGCCAGCAGCTCACGGGGGACCGGGGAGCTGTTTTTT
j_call: TRBJ1-6; d_call: TRBD1; v_call: TRBV4-2; cdr3_aa: CAPSQEFPRTGGHSPLHF; cdr3_nt: TGTGCCCCCAGCCAAGAATTCCCCCGGACAGGGGGCCATTCACCCCTCCACTTT
j_call: TRBJ2-7; d_call: TRBD1; v_call: TRBV6-1; cdr3_aa: CASSHRGVEQYF; cdr3_nt: TGTGCCAGCAGCCACAGGGGGGTGGAGCAGTACTTC
j_call: TRBJ2-7; d_call: .; v_call: TRBV5-6; cdr3_aa: CASSFYGYEQYF; cdr3_nt: TGTGCCAGCAGCTTCTACGGCTACGAGCAGTACTTC
j_call: TRBJ1-2; d_call: TRBD1; v_call: TRBV30; cdr3_aa: CAWSGTGPNYGYTF; cdr3_nt: TGTGCCTGGAGCGGGACAGGGCCCAACTATGGCTACACCTTC
j_call: TRBJ1-6; d_call: .; v_call: TRBV4-2; cdr3_aa: CASSQEDSQYSPLHF; cdr3_nt: TGTGCCAGCAGCCAAGAGGACAGCCAGTATTCACCCCTCCACTTT
j_call: TRBJ2-7; d_call: TRBD2; v_call: TRBV5-6; cdr3_aa: CASSLVGGAYEQYF; cdr3_nt: TGTGCCAGCAGCTTGGTGGGAGGGGCCTACGAGCAGTACTTC
j_call: TRBJ1-2; d_call: .; v_call: TRBV5-1; cdr3_aa: CASSSSGDNGYTF; cdr3_nt: TGCGCCAGCAGCTCCTCAGGGGACAATGGCTACACCTTC